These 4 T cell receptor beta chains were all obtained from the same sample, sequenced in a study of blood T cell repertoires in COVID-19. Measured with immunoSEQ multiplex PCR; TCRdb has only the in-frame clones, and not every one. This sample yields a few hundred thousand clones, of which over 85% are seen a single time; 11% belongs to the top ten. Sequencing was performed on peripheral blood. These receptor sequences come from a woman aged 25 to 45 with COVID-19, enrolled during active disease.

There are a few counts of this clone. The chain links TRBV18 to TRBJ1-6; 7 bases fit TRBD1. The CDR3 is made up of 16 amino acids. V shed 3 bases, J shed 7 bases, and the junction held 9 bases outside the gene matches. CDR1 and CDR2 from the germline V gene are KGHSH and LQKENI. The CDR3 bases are TGTGCCAGCTCACCCAGGACAGGTGCCCGGAATTCACCCCTCCACTTT. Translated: CASSPRTGARNSPLHF.

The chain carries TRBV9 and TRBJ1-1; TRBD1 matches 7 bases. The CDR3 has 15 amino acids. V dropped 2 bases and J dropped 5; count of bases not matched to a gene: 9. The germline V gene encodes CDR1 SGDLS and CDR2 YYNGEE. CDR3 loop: CASSVLTGLATEAFF. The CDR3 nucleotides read TGTGCCAGCAGCGTCCTGACAGGGCTGGCGACTGAAGCTTTCTTT.

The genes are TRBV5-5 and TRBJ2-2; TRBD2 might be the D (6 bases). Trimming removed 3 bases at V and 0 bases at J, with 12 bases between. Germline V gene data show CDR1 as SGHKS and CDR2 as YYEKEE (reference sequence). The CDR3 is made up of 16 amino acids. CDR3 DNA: TGTGCCAGCAGCTCGTCGGGACTCCCGAACACCGGGGAGCTGTTTTTT. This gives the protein CASSSSGLPNTGELFF.

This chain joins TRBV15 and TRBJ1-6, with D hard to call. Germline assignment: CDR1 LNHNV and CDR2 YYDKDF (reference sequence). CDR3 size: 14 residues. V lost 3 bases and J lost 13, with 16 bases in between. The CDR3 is CATSRNRRNVPLHF. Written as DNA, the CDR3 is TGTGCCACCAGCAGGAACCGGAGGAACGTTCCCCTCCACTTT.